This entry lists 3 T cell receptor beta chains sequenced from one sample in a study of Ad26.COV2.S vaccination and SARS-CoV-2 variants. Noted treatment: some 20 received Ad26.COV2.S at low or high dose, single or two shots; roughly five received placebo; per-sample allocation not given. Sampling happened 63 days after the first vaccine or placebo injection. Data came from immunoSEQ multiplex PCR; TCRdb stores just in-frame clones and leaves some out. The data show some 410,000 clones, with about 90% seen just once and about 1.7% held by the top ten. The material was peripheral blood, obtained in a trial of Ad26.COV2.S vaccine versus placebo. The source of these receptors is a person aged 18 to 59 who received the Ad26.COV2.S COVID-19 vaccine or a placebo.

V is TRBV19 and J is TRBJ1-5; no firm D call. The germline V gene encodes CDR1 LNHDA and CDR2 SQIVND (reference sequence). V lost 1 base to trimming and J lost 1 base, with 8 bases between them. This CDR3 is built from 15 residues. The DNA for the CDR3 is TGTGCCAGTAGTATAGCCTATGGGAGCAATCAGCCCCAGCATTTT. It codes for CASSIAYGSNQPQHF.

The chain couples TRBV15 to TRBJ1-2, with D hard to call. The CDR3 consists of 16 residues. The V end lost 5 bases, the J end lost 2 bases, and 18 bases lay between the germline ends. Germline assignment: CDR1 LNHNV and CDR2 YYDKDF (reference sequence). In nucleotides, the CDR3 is TGTGCCACCAGCCGCCGCCTCGGGAGGGTAAACTATGGCTACACCTTC. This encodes CATSRRLGRVNYGYTF.

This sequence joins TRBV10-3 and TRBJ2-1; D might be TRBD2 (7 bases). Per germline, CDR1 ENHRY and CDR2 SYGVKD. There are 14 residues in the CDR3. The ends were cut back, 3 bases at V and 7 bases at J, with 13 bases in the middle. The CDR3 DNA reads TGTGCCATCAGTGAACGGGGGGCGCGAAATGAGCAGTTCTTC. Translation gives CAISERGARNEQFF.